This T cell receptor (beta chain) was identified during a study of blood T cell repertoires in COVID-19. At the level of the study: COVID-19 samples collected from the United States, Italy and Spain covered acute and convalescent phases.

Trimming removed 0 bases from V and 6 bases from J; junction bases left unmatched: 10. CDR1 is LGHDT, CDR2 YNNKEL, per germline (reference sequence). The CDR3 consists of 17 residues. TCRdb's table, derived via immunoSEQ multiplex PCR, lists solely in-frame clones and lacks some. This table has 200,000 to 250,000 clones, about nine tenths appearing once. Material for sequencing was PBMCs or T cells enriched from blood (not recorded which). The chain employs TRBV3-1 (or the pseudogene TRBV3-2) and TRBJ1-5; 8 nucleotides agree with TRBD1. This receptor was identified in a woman in her twenties or thirties with acute COVID-19. CDR3 sequence: CASSQDQETGEGQPQHF. CDR3 nucleotide sequence: TGTGCCAGCAGCCAAGATCAGGAGACAGGGGAGGGTCAGCCCCAGCATTTT.